This T cell receptor (beta chain) was sequenced during a study of CD8+ T cells in alopecia areata. Whole-study results and caveats: Affected scalp, especially in alopecia totalis/universalis, had a higher clonality than normal scalp did. Within the top 100, expanded CD8+ clones significantly decreased with tofacitinib, as did scalp clonality.

Remarks on this clone: What it binds is unknown.

Regarding treatment: oral pan-JAK inhibitor, 5-10 mg twice daily. RNA was extracted and reverse transcribed into cDNA as the sequencing template. The assay was immunoSEQ multiplex PCR, and TCRdb's table has in-frame clones only and misses some. The sample has approximately 140,000 clones, roughly 82% seen once. The input for sequencing was CD8+ T cells sorted from blood, taken at week 4, from a patient treated with tofacitinib. This receptor was obtained from a human donor with alopecia areata.

CDR3 DNA: TGCGCCAGCAGCTTGTTCCCGCCTTCTGAAACTGAAGCTTTCTTT. This translates into CASSLFPPSETEAFF. The chain couples TRBV5-1 to TRBJ1-1, with D uncertain. Between the trimmed V and J ends, which lost 1 base and 5 bases, there was a span of 15 bases. CDR1 and CDR2 (germline): SGHRS, YFSETQ. This CDR3 contains 15 residues.